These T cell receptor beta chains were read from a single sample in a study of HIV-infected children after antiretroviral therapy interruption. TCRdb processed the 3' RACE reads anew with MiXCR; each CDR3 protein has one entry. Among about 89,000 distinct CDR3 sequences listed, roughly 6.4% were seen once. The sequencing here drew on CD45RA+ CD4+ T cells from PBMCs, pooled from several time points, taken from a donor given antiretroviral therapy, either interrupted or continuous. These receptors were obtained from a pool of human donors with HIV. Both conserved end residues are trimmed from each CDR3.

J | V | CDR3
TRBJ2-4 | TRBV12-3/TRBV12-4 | ASSPQGGTAGRGAKNIQY
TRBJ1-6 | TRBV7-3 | ASSTRTGGNSPLH
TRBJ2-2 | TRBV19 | ASSPWTSGRSGELF
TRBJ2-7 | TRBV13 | ASSLDWGEQY
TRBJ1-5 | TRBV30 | AWSPPGGRDQPQH
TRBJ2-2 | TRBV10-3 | ASDLGVGTGELF
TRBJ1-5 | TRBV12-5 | ASGLVPSSDSVYQPQH
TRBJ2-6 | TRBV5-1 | ASSFITPGLGANVLT
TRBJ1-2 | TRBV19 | ASSPISRGLRSDYGYT
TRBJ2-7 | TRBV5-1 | ASSLDSSSYEQY
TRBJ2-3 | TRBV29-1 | SVGGHSDTQY
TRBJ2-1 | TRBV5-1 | ASSLFWESYNEQF
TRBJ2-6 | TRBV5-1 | ASSFGWKGSVAGANVLT
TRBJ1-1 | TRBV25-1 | ASSVRAGPTEAF
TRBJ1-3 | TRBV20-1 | SAPGPTSGNTIY
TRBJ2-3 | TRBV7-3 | ASSPGRDTQY
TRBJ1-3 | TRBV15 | ATSRVFRIVGLSGNTIY
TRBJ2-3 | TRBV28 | ASSLIGYKDTQY
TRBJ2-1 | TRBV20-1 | SAPRKRGLTYNEQF
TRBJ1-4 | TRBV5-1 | ASSLLGGKLF
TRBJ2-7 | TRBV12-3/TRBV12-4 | ASSRTGGGHEQY
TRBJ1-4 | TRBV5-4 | ASSSRDRGIEKLF
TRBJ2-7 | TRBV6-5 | ASSYSLMSASSYEQY
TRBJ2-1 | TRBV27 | ASSLRFLGLAGRNEQF
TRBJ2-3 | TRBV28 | ASSYRPGRRGTDTQY
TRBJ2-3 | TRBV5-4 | ASSSTQQDTQY
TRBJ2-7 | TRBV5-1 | ASSLEGDEQY
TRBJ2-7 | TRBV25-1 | ASSAPRASQGSEQY
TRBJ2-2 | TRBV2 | ASRQGSDGTGELF
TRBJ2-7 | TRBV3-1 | ASSYGQGPYEQY
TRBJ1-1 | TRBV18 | ASSPWGLTEAF
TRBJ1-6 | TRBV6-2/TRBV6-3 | ASSKLRGRSPLH
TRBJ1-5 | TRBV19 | ASSITPGLLYSNQPQH
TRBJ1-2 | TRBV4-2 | ASSQVGTGNYGYT
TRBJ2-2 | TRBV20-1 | SARGRITGELF
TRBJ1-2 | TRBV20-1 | SAGTGGDGYT
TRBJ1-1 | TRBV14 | ASSQDLGTEAF
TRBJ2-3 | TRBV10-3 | AISPLRGSTDTQY
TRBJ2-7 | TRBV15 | ATSRGGVVEQY
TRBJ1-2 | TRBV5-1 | ASSYMTGGGREGYT
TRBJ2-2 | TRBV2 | ASSLREANTGELF
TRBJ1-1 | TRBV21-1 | ASSKTGVVGTEAF
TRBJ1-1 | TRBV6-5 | ASSSSQSGVTEAF
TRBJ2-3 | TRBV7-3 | ASGDSSTDTQY
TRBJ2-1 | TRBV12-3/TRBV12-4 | ASRGSLGYNEQF
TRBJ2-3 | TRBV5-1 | ASSPRQGGLGDTQY
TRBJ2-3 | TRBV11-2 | ASSLWLGTDTQY
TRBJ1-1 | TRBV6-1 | ASSETGGEEAF
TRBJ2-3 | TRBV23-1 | ASSHPQGLQTYTDTQY
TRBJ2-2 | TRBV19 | ASSTDINTGELF
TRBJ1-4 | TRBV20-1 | SALGGATNEKLF
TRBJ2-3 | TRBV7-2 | ASSSRKAEGDTQY
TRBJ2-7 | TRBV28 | ASSSPGTGVSSYEQY
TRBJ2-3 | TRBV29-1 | SVSGGGDTQY
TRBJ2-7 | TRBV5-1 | ASSLGTGFNYEQY
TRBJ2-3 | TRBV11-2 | ASSFVGTDTQY
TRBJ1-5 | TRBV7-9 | ASSFAPGQPQH
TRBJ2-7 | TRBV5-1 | ASSLGVGTGYEQY